This is a list of T cell receptor beta chains from one sample in a study of blood T cell repertoires in COVID-19. Clones were sequenced by immunoSEQ multiplex PCR, and TCRdb holds only the in-frame ones, with some missing. This repertoire shows under 250,000 clones, 85% found once; its top ten account for 5.5% to 7.5%. Specimen: peripheral blood. Receptor source: a woman aged 60-75 years with active or convalescent COVID-19. The CDR3 runs from the conserved cysteine through the conserved F or W. D genes are given only for firm matches. Expanded clones are given a class, and other clones once, few, many or no size at all.

TRBV12-3/TRBV12-4	TRBJ2-2	.	.	CASRRAAGELFF	TGTGCCAGCAGACGAGCGGCCGGGGAGCTGTTTTTT
TRBV11-3	TRBJ2-7	.	.	CASSLGSDYEQYF	TGTGCCAGCAGCTTAGGCAGCGACTACGAGCAGTACTTC
TRBV4-1	TRBJ1-2	few	.	CASSSNTIQANYGYTF	TGCGCCAGCAGTTCCAATACAATTCAGGCGAACTATGGCTACACCTTC
TRBV6-5	TRBJ2-7	few	TRBD1	CASKNDRGVNEQYF	TGTGCCAGCAAGAATGACAGGGGTGTCAACGAGCAGTACTTC
TRBV5-6	TRBJ1-2	.	TRBD1	CASSEQGVYGYTF	TGTGCCAGCAGCGAACAGGGGGTCTATGGCTACACCTTC
TRBV13	TRBJ2-3	.	TRBD2	CASSLGPPASGGSDTQYF	TGTGCCAGCAGCTTAGGCCCCCCGGCTAGCGGGGGGTCAGATACGCAGTATTTT
TRBV15	TRBJ1-2	few	.	CATSLFQRDRRYTF	TGTGCCACCAGCCTCTTCCAGAGGGATCGGCGCTACACCTTC
TRBV19	TRBJ1-5	.	TRBD1	CASSLRRQGGGNQPQHF	TGTGCCAGTAGTCTAAGGAGACAGGGAGGAGGCAATCAGCCCCAGCATTTT
TRBV30	TRBJ2-7	.	TRBD1	CAWISQDRVGEQYF	TGTGCCTGGATCTCCCAGGACAGGGTTGGCGAGCAGTACTTC
TRBV10-3	TRBJ1-4	.	.	CAISAGLAGEKLFF	TGTGCCATCAGTGCGGGCCTGGCGGGAGAAAAACTGTTTTTT
TRBV28	TRBJ1-3	few	.	CASSRGLSGNTIYF	TGTGCCAGCAGCCGTGGGCTCTCTGGAAACACCATATATTTT
TRBV28	TRBJ2-1	.	TRBD2	CASSPRGTSNLDEQFF	TGTGCCAGCAGCCCTCGGGGGACTAGCAATCTAGATGAGCAGTTCTTC
TRBV19	TRBJ2-3	.	TRBD2	CASSILERGTTDTQYF	TGTGCCAGTAGTATCCTCGAGCGGGGGACCACAGATACGCAGTATTTT
TRBV30	TRBJ1-2	few	.	CAWSPQGPGYTF	TGTGCCTGGAGTCCACAGGGCCCCGGCTACACCTTC
TRBV5-1	TRBJ2-5	once	.	CASSFWSGNQETQYF	TGCGCCAGCAGCTTTTGGTCGGGGAATCAAGAGACCCAGTACTTC